This paragraph covers one T cell receptor beta chain sequence. Measured with immunoSEQ multiplex PCR; TCRdb has only the in-frame clones, and not every one. The sample consists of about 100,000 clones, approximately 95% of them appearing once. This record belongs to a study of control samples from healthy donors and cancer patients. Trimming at V came to 4 bases and at J to 1 base, leaving 9 bases not matched to a gene. Germline CDR1 is SGHRS and CDR2 is YFSETQ. The CDR3 extends over 16 amino acids. The source material was blood. The gene calls are TRBV5-1 and TRBJ1-1, with 8 bases fitting TRBD1. The TCR comes from a man aged 18 to 29 in good health. The CDR3 loop is CASSPGQVVGNTEAFF. Here the CDR3 DNA reads TGCGCCAGCAGCCCGGGACAGGTTGTAGGGAACACTGAAGCTTTCTTT.